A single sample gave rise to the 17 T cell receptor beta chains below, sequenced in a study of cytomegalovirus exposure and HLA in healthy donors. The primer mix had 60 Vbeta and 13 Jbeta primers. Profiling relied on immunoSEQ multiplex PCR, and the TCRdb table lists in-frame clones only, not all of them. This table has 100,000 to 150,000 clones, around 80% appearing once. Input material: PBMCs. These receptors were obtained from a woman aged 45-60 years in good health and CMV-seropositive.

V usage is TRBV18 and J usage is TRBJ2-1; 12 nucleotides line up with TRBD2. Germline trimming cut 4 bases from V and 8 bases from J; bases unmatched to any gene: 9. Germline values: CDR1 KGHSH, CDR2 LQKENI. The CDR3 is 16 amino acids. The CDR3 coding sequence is TGTGCCAGCTCACTAGTGACTAGCGGGAGTAGCGATGAGCAGTTCTTC. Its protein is CASSLVTSGSSDEQFF. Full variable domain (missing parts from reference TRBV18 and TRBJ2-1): NAGVMQNPRHLVRRRGQEARLRCSPMKGHSHVYWYRQLPEEGLKFMVYLQKENIIDESGMPKERFSAEFPKEGPSILRIQQVVRGDSAAYFCASSLVTSGSSDEQFFGPGTRLTVL.

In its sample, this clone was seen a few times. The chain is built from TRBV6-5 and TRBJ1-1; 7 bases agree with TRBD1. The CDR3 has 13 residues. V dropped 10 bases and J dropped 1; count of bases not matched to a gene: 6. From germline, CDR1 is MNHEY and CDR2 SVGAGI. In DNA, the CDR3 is TGTGCCACCTCTAAGGGGGCGAACACTGAAGCTTTCTTT. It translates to CATSKGANTEAFF.

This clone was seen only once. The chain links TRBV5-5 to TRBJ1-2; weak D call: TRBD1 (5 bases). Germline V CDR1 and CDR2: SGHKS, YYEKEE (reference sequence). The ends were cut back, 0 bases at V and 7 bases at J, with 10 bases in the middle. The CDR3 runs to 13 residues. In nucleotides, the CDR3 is TGTGCCAGCAGCTTGGCGGGGACTGGTGGCTACACCTTC. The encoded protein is CASSLAGTGGYTF.

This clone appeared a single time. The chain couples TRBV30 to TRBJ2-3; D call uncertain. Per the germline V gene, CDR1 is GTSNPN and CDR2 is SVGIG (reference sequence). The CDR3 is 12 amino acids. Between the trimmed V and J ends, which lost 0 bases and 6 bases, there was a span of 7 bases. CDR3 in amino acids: CAWSVRHDTQYF. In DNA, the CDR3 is TGTGCCTGGAGTGTCCGACACGATACGCAGTATTTT. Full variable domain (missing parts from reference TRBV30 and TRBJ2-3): SQTIHQWPATLVQPVGSPLSLECTVEGTSNPNLYWYRQAAGRGLQLLFYSVGIGQISSEVPQNLSASRPQDRQFILSSKKLLLSDSGFYLCAWSVRHDTQYFGPGTRLTVL.

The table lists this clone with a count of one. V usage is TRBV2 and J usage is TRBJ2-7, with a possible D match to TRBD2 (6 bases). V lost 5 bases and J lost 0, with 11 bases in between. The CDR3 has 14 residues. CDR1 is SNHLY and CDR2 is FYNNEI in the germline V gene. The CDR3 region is CASSPRRVSYEQYF. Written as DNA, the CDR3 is TGTGCCAGCAGTCCACGGAGGGTCTCCTACGAGCAGTACTTC. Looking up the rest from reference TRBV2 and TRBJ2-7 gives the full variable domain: EPEVTQTPSHQVTQMGQEVILRCVPISNHLYFYWYRQILGQKVEFLVSFYNNEISEKSEIFDDQFSVERPDGSNFTLKIRSTKLEDSAMYFCASSPRRVSYEQYFGPGTRLTVT.

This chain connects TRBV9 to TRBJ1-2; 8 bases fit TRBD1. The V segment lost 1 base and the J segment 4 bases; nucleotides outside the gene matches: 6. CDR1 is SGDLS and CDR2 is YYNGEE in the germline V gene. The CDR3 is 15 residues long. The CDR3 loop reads CASSVTDRVSYGYTF. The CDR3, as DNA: TGTGCCAGCAGCGTAACGGACAGGGTGTCCTATGGCTACACCTTC.

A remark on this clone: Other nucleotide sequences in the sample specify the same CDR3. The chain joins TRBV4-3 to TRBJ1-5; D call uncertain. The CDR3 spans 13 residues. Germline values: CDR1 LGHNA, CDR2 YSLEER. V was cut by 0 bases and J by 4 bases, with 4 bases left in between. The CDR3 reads CASSQDSNQPQHF. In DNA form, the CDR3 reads TGCGCCAGCAGCCAAGACAGTAATCAGCCCCAGCATTTT.

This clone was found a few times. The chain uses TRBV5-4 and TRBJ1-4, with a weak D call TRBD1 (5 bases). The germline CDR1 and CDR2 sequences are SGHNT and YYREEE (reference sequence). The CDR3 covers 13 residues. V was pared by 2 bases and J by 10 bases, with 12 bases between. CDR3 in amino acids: CASSFSGEAKLFF. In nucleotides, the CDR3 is TGTGCCAGCAGCTTCTCGGGGGAAGCAAAACTGTTTTTT.

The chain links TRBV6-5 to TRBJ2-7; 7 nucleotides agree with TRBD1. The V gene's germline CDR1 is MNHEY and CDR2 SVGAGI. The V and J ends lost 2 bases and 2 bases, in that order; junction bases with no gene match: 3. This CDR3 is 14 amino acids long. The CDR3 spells CASSYGGQPYEQYF. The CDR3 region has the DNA TGTGCCAGCAGTTACGGGGGACAGCCCTACGAGCAGTACTTC.

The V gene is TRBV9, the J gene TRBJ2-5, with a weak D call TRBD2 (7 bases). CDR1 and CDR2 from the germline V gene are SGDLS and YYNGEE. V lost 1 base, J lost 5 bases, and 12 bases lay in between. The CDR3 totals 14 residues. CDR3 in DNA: TGTGCCAGCAGCGTAACAGGGAGGGGGGAGACCCAGTACTTC. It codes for CASSVTGRGETQYF.

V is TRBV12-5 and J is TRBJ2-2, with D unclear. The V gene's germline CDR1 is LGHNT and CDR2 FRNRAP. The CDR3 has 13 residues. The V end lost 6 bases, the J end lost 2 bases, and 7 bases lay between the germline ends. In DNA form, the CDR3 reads TGTGCTAGTGGAAGTAGCAACACCGGGGAGCTGTTTTTT. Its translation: CASGSSNTGELFF.

The CDR3 DNA reads as TGTGCCAGCAGCTTAGGAGCGGGGGTCACCGGGGAGCTGTTTTTT. Its translation is CASSLGAGVTGELFF. This chain connects TRBV7-9 to TRBJ2-2; 8 nucleotides align to TRBD2. J lost 4 bases, V lost 1 base, and 2 bases had no gene match. The CDR3 covers 15 residues. The germline V gene has CDR1 SEHNR and CDR2 FQNEAQ (reference sequence). The full variable domain, its missing parts supplied by reference TRBV7-9 and TRBJ2-2, is DTGVSQNPRHKITKRGQNVTFRCDPISEHNRLYWYRQTLGQGPEFLTYFQNEAQLEKSRLLSDRFSAERPKGSFSTLEIQRTEQGDSAMYLCASSLGAGVTGELFFGEGSRLTVL.

The CDR3 loop reads CASSIGGGRETQYF. The CDR3 DNA is TGTGCCAGTAGTATAGGAGGAGGGAGAGAGACCCAGTACTTC. The chain employs TRBV19 and TRBJ2-5, with D perhaps matching TRBD2 (6 bases). The CDR3 is 14 residues long. Germline CDR1 reads LNHDA; CDR2 reads SQIVND (reference sequence). With 1 base removed from V and 4 bases from J, the gap between germline ends came to 10 bases.

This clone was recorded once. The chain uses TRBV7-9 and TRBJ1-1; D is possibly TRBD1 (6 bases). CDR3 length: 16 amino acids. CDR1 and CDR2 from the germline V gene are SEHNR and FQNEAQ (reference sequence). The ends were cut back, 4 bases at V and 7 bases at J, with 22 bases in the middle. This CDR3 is CASSSPSGGAYGEAFF. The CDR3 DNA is TGTGCCAGCAGCTCCCCTTCTGGGGGGGCTTATGGTGAAGCTTTCTTT.

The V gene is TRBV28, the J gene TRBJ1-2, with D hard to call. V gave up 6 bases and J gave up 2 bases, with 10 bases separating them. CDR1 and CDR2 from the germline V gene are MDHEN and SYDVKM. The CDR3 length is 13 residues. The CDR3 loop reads CASRFTVNYGYTF. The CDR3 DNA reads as TGTGCCAGCAGATTCACGGTAAACTATGGCTACACCTTC.

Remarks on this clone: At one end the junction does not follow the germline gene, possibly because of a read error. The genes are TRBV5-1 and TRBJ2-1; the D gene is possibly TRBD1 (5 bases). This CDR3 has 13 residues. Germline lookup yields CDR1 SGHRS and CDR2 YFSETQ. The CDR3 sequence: CATSQGNYNEQFF. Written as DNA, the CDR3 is TGCGCCACCAGCCAGGGAAATTACAATGAGCAGTTCTTC.

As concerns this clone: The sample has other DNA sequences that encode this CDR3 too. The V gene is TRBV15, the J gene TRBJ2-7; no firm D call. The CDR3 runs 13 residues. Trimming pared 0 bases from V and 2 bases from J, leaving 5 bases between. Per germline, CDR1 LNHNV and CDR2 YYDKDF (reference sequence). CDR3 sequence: CATSRDRPYEQYF. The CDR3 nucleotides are TGTGCCACCAGCAGAGACAGGCCCTACGAGCAGTACTTC.